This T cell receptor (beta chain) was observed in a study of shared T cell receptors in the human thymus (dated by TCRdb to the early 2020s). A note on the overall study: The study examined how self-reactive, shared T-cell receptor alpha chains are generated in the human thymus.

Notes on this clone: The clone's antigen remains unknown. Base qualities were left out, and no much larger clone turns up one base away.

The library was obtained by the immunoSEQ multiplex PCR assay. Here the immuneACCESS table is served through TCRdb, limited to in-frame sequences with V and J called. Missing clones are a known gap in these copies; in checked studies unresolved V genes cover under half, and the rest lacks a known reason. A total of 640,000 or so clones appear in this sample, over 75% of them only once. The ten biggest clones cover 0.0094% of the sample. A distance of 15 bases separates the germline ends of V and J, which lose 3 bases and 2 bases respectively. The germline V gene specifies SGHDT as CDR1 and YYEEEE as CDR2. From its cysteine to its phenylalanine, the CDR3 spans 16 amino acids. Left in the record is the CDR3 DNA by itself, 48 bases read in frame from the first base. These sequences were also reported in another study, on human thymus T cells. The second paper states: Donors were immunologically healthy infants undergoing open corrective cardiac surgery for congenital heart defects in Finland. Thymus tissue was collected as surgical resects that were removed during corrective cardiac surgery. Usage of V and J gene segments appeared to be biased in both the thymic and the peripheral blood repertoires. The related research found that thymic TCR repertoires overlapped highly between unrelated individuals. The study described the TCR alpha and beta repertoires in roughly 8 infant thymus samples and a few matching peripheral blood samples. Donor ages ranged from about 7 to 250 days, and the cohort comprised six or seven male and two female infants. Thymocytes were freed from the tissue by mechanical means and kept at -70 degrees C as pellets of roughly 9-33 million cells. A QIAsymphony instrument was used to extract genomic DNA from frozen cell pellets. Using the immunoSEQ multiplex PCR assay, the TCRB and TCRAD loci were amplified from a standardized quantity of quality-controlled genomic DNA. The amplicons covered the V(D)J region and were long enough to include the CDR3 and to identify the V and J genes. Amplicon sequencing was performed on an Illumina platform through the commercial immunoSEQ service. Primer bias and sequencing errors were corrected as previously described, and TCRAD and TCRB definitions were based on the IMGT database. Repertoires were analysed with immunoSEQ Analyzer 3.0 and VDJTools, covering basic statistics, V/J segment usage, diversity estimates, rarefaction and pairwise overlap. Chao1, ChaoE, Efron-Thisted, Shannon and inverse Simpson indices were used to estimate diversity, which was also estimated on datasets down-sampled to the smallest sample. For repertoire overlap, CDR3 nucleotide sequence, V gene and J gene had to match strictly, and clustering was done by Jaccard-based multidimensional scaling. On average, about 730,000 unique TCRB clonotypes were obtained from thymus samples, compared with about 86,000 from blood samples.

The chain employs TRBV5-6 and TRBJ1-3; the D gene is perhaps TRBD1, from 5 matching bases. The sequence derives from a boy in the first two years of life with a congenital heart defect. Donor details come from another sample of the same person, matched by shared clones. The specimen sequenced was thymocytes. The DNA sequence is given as TGTGCCAGCAGCTCGCGGGGTGAGGGACCTGGAAACACCATATATTTT. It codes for CASSSRGEGPGNTIYF.